One sample yielded the 12 T cell receptor beta chains listed below, sequenced in a study of CD8+ T cells in alopecia areata. RNA extraction was followed by reverse transcription into cDNA, which acted as the sequencing template. Method: immunoSEQ multiplex PCR; TCRdb's copy keeps in-frame clones and lacks some. The table shows about 150,000 clones, with 45% to 60% occurring only once. The sample consisted of CD4+ T cells sorted from blood. The receptors here all came from a human donor with alopecia areata.

This clone was observed a handful of times. The V call is TRBV29-1, the J call TRBJ2-4, with TRBD2 matching 13 bases. Losses at the gene ends were 6 bases for V and 3 bases for J; bases not matched to a gene: 8. Germline V lookup: CDR1 SQVTM, CDR2 ANQGSEA. The length of the CDR3 is 16 residues. In DNA form, the CDR3 reads TGCAGCGTCGGACTAGCGGGAGAAGAAGTCAAAAACATTCAGTACTTC. As protein: CSVGLAGEEVKNIQYF.

In its sample, this clone was seen many times. The CDR3 sequence: CASSWWTGQFF. The DNA for the CDR3 is TGTGCCAGCAGTTGGTGGACAGGACAGTTCTTC. The chain carries TRBV28 and TRBJ2-1; 7 bases match TRBD1. The CDR3 runs 11 residues. J was trimmed by 13 bases and V by 4 bases; bases with no gene match: 4. CDR1 is MDHEN, CDR2 SYDVKM, per germline.

The table lists this clone with a few counts. The gene calls are TRBV30 and TRBJ2-7; D gene ambiguous. The CDR3 consists of 14 residues. Trimming removed 4 bases from V and 1 base from J, with 14 bases in between. Germline V gene sequence: CDR1 GTSNPN, CDR2 SVGIG (reference sequence). CDR3 nucleotides: TGTGCCTGGAACCCCCCGACGGTTTCCTACGAGCAGTACTTC. It codes for CAWNPPTVSYEQYF.

This clone has a handful of counts. The rearrangement links TRBV29-1 to TRBJ2-7; 8 bases line up with TRBD1. Trimming removed 7 bases from V and 2 bases from J; junction bases left unmatched: 7. CDR3 length: 13 amino acids. Looked up from germline, CDR1 is SQVTM and CDR2 is ANQGSEA. The CDR3 DNA follows: TGCAGCGCTACCGACAGGGGCGCCTACGAGCAGTACTTC. This translates into CSATDRGAYEQYF.

This chain links TRBV15 with TRBJ1-1; D remains ambiguous. The CDR3 runs 14 residues. With 4 bases removed from V and 4 bases from J, the gap between germline ends came to 13 bases. Looked up from germline, CDR1 is LNHNV and CDR2 is YYDKDF (reference sequence). The DNA of the CDR3 is TGTGCCACCAGCACCCCCTCTGGATCCACTGAAGCTTTCTTT. Translation gives CATSTPSGSTEAFF.

V usage is TRBV10-3 and J usage is TRBJ2-2; 7 nucleotides match TRBD2. CDR1 and CDR2 (germline): ENHRY, SYGVKD. This CDR3 is built from 14 residues. Trimming took 4 bases from V and 6 from J; bases not matched to a gene: 5. The CDR3 reads CAISVREEAGELFF. The CDR3 DNA follows: TGTGCCATCAGTGTACGGGAGGAGGCCGGGGAGCTGTTTTTT.

The rearrangement links TRBV11-2 to TRBJ2-7; D is perhaps TRBD2 (5 bases). This CDR3 is 12 amino acids long. Trimming removed 3 bases from V and 11 bases from J, with 14 bases in between. Germline-derived CDR1 and CDR2 are SGHAT and FQNNGV. CDR3 sequence reads: CASSFLPKEEYF. The CDR3 region has the DNA TGTGCCAGCAGCTTTCTTCCCAAGGAGGAGTACTTC.

There are a few counts of this clone. V usage is TRBV10-3 and J usage is TRBJ2-1; 13 bases fit TRBD2. The CDR3 length is 14 residues. Looked up from germline, CDR1 is ENHRY and CDR2 is SYGVKD. Trimming took 6 bases from V and 6 from J; bases not matched to a gene: 2. The CDR3 region is CAIRGLAGSNEQFF. The CDR3 coding sequence is TGTGCCATCAGGGGACTAGCGGGGAGCAATGAGCAGTTCTTC.

V is TRBV20-1 and J is TRBJ2-3, with 7 bases that match TRBD1. Trimming at V came to 6 bases and at J to 10 bases, leaving 7 bases not matched to a gene. The CDR3 sequence is 11 residues long. Germline V gene data show CDR1 as DFQATT and CDR2 as SNEGSKA (reference sequence). In nucleotides, the CDR3 is TGCAGTGCCGAGGGACAGCAGGCGCAGTATTTT. It codes for CSAEGQQAQYF.

This chain connects TRBV6-5 to TRBJ2-5; D uncertain. Germline assignment: CDR1 MNHEY and CDR2 SVGAGI. CDR3 length: 13 amino acids. V was clipped by 6 bases and J by 3 bases, with 11 bases between them. The CDR3 loop reads CASSRLSKETQYF. CDR3 nucleotides: TGTGCCAGCAGCCGACTTTCAAAAGAGACCCAGTACTTC.

The chain is built from TRBV9 and TRBJ2-5, with D unresolved. Germline CDR1 reads SGDLS; CDR2 reads YYNGEE. The CDR3 covers 13 residues. Trimming removed 0 bases at V and 4 bases at J, with 7 bases between. In DNA form, the CDR3 reads TGTGCCAGCAGCGTAGGAGTCCTAGAGACCCAGTACTTC. Encoded protein: CASSVGVLETQYF. Based on the CDR3 plus reference TRBV9 and TRBJ2-5, the full variable domain is DSGVTQTPKHLITATGQRVTLRCSPRSGDLSVYWYQQSLDQGLQFLIQYYNGEERAKGNILERFSAQQFPDLHSELNLSSLELGDSALYFCASSVGVLETQYFGPGTRLLVL.

V and J are TRBV18 and TRBJ1-2, with D perhaps matching TRBD1 (6 bases). V gave up 5 bases and J gave up 8 bases, with 12 bases separating them. This CDR3 contains 12 residues. Germline V gene lookup returns CDR1 KGHSH and CDR2 LQKENI. Here the CDR3 DNA reads TGTGCCAGCTCAACCACAGGGCGCGGCTACACCTTC. As protein: CASSTTGRGYTF. Combining the CDR3 with reference TRBV18 and TRBJ1-2 gives the whole variable domain NAGVMQNPRHLVRRRGQEARLRCSPMKGHSHVYWYRQLPEEGLKFMVYLQKENIIDESGMPKERFSAEFPKEGPSILRIQQVVRGDSAAYFCASSTTGRGYTFGSGTRLTVV.